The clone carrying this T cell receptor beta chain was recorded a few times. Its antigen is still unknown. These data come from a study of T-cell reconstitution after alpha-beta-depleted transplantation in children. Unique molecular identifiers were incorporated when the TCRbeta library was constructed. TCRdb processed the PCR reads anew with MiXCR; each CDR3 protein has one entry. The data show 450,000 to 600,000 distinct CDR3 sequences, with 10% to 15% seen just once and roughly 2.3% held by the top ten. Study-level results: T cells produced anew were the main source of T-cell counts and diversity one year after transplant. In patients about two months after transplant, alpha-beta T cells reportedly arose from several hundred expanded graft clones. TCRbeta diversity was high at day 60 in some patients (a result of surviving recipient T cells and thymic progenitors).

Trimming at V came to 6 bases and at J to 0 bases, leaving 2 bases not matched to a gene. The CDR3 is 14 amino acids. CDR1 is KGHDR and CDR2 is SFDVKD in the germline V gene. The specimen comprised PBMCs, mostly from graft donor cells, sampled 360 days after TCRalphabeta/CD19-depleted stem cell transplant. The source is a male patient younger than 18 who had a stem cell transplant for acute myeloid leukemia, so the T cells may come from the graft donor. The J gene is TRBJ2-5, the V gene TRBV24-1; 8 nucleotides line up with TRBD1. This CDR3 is CATSQGAYQETQYF. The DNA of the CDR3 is TGTGCCACCAGTCAGGGGGCCTACCAAGAGACCCAGTACTTC.